The 7 T cell receptor beta chains below come from one sample, sequenced in a study of blood T cell repertoires in COVID-19. Only in-frame clones appear in the TCRdb table, and some are missing; sequencing was by immunoSEQ multiplex PCR. The sample consists of 75,000 to 90,000 clones, more than 80% of them appearing once. The sequencing input was peripheral blood. All receptors come from a woman aged 70 to 79 with acute or convalescent COVID-19.

V usage is TRBV7-3 and J usage is TRBJ1-2, with 7 bases identical to TRBD1. This CDR3 has 15 residues. Trimming took 5 bases from V and 3 from J; bases not matched to a gene: 9. Germline V gives CDR1 SGHTA, CDR2 FQGTGA. The CDR3 spells CASSQGGPVDYGYTF. The CDR3, as DNA: TGTGCCAGCAGCCAGGGGGGACCGGTGGACTATGGCTACACCTTC.

V usage is TRBV4-1 and J usage is TRBJ2-1, with D maybe TRBD2 (5 bases). V gave up 4 bases and J gave up 9 bases, with 19 bases separating them. The CDR3 is 15 residues long. Germline V gives CDR1 MGHRA, CDR2 YSYEKL. CDR3 sequence: CASSLWSPAAGEQFF. CDR3 in DNA: TGCGCCAGCAGCCTTTGGAGCCCTGCGGCGGGTGAGCAGTTCTTC.

This chain's CDR3 is CASSSQGGVSYEQYF. CDR3 bases: TGTGCCAGCAGTTCACAGGGGGGGGTCTCCTACGAGCAGTACTTC. The rearrangement uses TRBV27 and TRBJ2-7, with a weak D call TRBD1 (8 bases). The CDR3 loop spans 15 amino acids. Trimming left V 4 bases short and J 0 bases short, with 13 bases between. Looked up from germline, CDR1 is MNHEY and CDR2 is SMNVEV (reference sequence).

This clone was seen a single time. The gene calls are TRBV29-1 and TRBJ2-3, with 10 bases identical to TRBD2. The CDR3 runs to 13 residues. V gave up 5 bases and J gave up 5 bases; unmatched junction bases: 4. Germline CDR1 and CDR2: SQVTM and ANQGSEA. The CDR3 loop is CSVRTSGKDTQYF. The DNA of the CDR3 is TGCAGCGTTAGGACTAGCGGAAAAGATACGCAGTATTTT.

The gene calls are TRBV24-1 and TRBJ1-2, with D unresolved. CDR3 length: 12 amino acids. CDR1 and CDR2 from the germline V gene are KGHDR and SFDVKD. The germline V and J ends were trimmed by 3 bases and 5 bases, with 6 bases remaining between them. The CDR3 reads CATSDGGYGYTF. CDR3 nucleotides: TGTGCCACCAGTGATGGCGGGTATGGCTACACCTTC.

V and J are TRBV20-1 and TRBJ2-5; 9 positions match TRBD1. After removal of 3 bases from V and 0 bases from J, the junction contained 2 bases not matched to a gene. From germline, CDR1 is DFQATT and CDR2 SNEGSKA (reference sequence). The CDR3 sequence is 14 residues long. The CDR3 here is CSASGQGYQETQYF. In DNA form, the CDR3 reads TGCAGTGCTAGTGGACAGGGGTACCAAGAGACCCAGTACTTC.

This chain connects TRBV5-1 to TRBJ2-5; D remains unclear. V lost 0 bases and J lost 0, with 6 bases in between. Germline CDR1 is SGHRS and CDR2 is YFSETQ. This CDR3 is 14 amino acids long. The chain's CDR3 is CASSLGLHQETQYF. CDR3 DNA: TGCGCCAGCAGCTTGGGACTTCACCAAGAGACCCAGTACTTC.